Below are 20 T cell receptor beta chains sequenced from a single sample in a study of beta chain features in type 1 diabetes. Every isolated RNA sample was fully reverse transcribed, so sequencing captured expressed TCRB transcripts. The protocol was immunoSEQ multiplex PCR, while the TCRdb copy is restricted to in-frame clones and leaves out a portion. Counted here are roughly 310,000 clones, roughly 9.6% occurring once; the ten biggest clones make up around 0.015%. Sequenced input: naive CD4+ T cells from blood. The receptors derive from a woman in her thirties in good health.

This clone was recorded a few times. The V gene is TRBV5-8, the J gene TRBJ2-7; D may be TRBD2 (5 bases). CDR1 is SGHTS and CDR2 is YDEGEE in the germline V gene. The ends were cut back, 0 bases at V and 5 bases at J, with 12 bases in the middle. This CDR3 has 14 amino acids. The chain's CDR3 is CASSLEHSSDEQYF. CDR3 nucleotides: TGTGCCAGCAGCTTGGAACATAGTAGCGACGAGCAGTACTTC.

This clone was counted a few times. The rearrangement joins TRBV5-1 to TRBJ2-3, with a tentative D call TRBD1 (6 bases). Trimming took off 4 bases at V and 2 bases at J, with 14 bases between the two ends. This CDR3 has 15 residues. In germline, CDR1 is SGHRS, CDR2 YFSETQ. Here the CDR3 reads CASSARQVTTDTQYF. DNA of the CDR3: TGCGCCAGCAGCGCCAGACAGGTTACCACAGATACGCAGTATTTT.

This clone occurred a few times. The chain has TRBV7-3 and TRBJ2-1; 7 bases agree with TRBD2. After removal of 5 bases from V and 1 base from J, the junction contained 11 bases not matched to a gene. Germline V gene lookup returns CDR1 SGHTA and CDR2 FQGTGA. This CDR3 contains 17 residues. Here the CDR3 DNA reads TGTGCCAGCAGCCGGGGCGTGCGGGAGTATTCCTACAATGAGCAGTTCTTC. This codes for CASSRGVREYSYNEQFF. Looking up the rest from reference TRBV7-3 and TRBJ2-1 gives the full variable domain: GAGVSQTPSNKVTEKGKYVELRCDPISGHTALYWYRQSLGQGPEFLIYFQGTGAADDSGLPNDRFFAVRPEGSVSTLKIQRTERGDSAVYLCASSRGVREYSYNEQFFGPGTRLTVL.

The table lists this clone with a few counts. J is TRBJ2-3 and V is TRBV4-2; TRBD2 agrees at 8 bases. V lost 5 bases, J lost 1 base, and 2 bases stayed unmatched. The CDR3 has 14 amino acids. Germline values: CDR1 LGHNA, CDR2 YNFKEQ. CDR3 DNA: TGTGCCAGCAGCAAACTAGCGGGCACAGATACGCAGTATTTT. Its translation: CASSKLAGTDTQYF.

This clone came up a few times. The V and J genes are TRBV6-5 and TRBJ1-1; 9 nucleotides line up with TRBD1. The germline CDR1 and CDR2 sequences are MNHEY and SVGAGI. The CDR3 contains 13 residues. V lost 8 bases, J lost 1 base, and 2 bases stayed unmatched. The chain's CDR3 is CASQDRGNTEAFF. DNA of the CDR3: TGTGCCAGCCAGGACAGGGGGAACACTGAAGCTTTCTTT.

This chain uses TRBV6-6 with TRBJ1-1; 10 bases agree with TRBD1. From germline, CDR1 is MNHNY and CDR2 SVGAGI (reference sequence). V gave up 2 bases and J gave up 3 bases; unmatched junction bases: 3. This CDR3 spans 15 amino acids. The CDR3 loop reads CASSYGGTGDTEAFF. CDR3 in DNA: TGTGCCAGCAGTTACGGCGGGACAGGGGACACTGAAGCTTTCTTT.

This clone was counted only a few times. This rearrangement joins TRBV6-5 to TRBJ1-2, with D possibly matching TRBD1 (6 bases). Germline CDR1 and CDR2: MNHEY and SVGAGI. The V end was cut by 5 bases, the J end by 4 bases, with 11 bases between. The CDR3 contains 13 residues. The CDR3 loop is CASSGQYPYGYTF. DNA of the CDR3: TGTGCCAGCAGTGGACAGTATCCCTATGGCTACACCTTC.

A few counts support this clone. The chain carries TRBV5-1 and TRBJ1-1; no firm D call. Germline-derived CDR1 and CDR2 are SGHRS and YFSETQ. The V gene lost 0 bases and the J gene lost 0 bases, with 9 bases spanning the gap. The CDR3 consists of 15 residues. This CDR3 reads CASSLGPSLNTEAFF. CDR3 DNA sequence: TGCGCCAGCAGCTTGGGTCCCTCTTTGAACACTGAAGCTTTCTTT.

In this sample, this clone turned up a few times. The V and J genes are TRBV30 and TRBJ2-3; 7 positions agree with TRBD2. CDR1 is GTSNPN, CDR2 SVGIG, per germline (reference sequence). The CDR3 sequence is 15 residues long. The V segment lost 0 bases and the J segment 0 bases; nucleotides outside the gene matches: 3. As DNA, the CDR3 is TGTGCCTGGAGTGTCTTTAGCGGGAGCACAGATACGCAGTATTTT. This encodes CAWSVFSGSTDTQYF. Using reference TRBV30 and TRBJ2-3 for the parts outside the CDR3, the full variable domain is SQTIHQWPATLVQPVGSPLSLECTVEGTSNPNLYWYRQAAGRGLQLLFYSVGIGQISSEVPQNLSASRPQDRQFILSSKKLLLSDSGFYLCAWSVFSGSTDTQYFGPGTRLTVL.

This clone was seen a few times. For the CDR3, the DNA is TGTGCCACCAGCAGAGTAGTACTCTCAGGGGGTGAGCAGTTCTTC. Translation gives CATSRVVLSGGEQFF. This sequence joins TRBV15 and TRBJ2-1, with 7 nucleotides matching TRBD1. The V gene end was trimmed by 1 base and the J gene end by 9 bases; junction bases not matched to a gene: 9. This CDR3 contains 15 residues. Germline V gene data show CDR1 as LNHNV and CDR2 as YYDKDF (reference sequence).

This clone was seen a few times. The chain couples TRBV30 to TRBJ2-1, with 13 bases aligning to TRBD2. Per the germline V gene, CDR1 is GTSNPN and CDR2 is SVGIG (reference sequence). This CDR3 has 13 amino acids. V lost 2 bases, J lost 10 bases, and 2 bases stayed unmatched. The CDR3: CAWSSGLAGEQFF. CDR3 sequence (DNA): TGTGCCTGGAGTTCGGGACTAGCGGGAGAGCAGTTCTTC.

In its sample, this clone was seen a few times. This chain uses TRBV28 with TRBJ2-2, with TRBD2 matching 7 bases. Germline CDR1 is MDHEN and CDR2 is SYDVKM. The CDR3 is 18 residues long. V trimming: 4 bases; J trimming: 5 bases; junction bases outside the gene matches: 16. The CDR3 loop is CASSSYLAEGAKTGELFF. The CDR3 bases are TGTGCCAGCAGTTCGTACCTAGCGGAAGGGGCCAAAACCGGGGAGCTGTTTTTT.

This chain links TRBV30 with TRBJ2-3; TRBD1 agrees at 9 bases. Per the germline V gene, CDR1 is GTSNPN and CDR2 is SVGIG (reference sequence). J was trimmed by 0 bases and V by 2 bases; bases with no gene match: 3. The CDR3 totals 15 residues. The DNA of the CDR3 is TGTGCCTGGAGTCTAGGACAGGGGAGCACAGATACGCAGTATTTT. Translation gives CAWSLGQGSTDTQYF.

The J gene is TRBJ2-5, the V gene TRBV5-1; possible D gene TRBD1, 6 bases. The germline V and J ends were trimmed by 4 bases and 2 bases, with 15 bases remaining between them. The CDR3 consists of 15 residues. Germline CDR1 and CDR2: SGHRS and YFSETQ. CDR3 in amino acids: CASSQQGRDQETQYF. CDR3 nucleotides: TGCGCCAGCAGCCAACAGGGCAGGGATCAAGAGACCCAGTACTTC.

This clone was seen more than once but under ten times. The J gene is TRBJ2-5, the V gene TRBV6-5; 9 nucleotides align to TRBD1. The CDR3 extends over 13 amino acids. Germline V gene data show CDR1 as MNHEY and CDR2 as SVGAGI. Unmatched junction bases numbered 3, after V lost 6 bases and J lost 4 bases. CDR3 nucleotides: TGTGCCAGCAGCACGGACAGGGGAGAGACCCAGTACTTC. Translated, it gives CASSTDRGETQYF.

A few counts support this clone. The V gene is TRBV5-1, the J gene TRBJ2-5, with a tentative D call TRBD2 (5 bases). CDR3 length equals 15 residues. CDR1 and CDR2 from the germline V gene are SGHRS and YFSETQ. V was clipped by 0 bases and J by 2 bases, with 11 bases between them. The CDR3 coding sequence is TGCGCCAGCAGCTTGGCCCTAGGCGGGCAAGAGACCCAGTACTTC. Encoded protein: CASSLALGGQETQYF.

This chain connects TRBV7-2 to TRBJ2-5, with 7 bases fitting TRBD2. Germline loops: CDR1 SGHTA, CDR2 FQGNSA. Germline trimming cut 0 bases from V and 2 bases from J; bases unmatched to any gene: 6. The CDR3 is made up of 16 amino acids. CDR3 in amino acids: CASSLAGASGQETQYF. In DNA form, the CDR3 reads TGTGCCAGCAGCTTAGCAGGGGCTAGCGGACAAGAGACCCAGTACTTC.

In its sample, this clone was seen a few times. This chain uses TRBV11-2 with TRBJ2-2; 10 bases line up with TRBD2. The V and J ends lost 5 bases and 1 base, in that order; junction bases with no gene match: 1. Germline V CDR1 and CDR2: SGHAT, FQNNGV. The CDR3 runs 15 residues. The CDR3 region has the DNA TGTGCCAGCAGCCCTAGCGGGAGGAACACCGGGGAGCTGTTTTTT. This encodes CASSPSGRNTGELFF. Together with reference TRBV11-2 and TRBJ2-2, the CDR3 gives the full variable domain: EAGVAQSPRYKIIEKRQSVAFWCNPISGHATLYWYQQILGQGPKLLIQFQNNGVVDDSQLPKDRFSAERLKGVDSTLKIQPAKLEDSAVYLCASSPSGRNTGELFFGEGSRLTVL.

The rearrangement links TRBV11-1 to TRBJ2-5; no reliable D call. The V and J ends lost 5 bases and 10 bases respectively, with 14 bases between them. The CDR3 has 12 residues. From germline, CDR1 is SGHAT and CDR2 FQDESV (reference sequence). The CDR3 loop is CASSSNGPVQYF. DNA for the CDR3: TGTGCCAGCAGCAGTAATGGCCCCGTCCAGTACTTC. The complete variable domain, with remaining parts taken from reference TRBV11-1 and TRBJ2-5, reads EAEVAQSPRYKITEKSQAVAFWCDPISGHATLYWYRQILGQGPELLVQFQDESVVDDSQLPKDRFSAERLKGVDSTLKIQPAELGDSAMYLCASSSNGPVQYFGPGTRLLVL.

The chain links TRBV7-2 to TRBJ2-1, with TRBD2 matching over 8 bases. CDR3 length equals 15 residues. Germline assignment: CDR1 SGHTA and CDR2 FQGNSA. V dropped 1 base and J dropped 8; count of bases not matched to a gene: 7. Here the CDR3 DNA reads TGTGCCAGCAGCTTAGACGGGACTAGTACTTATGAGCAGTTCTTC. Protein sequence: CASSLDGTSTYEQFF.